This TCR beta chain was sequenced for a study of cytomegalovirus exposure and HLA in healthy donors (dated by TCRdb to about 2017). The study in broad terms: According to an earlier analysis of a few hundred of the donors, 150 million to 200 million T cells yielded over 100 million unique TCR beta sequences and approximately 300 Gb of sequence data. An early release covering 550 to 650 HLA-typed donors comprised approximately 290 gigabases of sequencing data and 65 million to 100 million unique TCR sequences. Of the 398 genotyped donors, about 80% fell in the genetic ancestry cluster associated with self-reported Caucasian donors. The aim of the study was to test whether cataloging public T cell receptors could identify signatures of past pathogen exposure. Using immunosequencing, the study profiled T cell repertoires from 640 or so subjects and related those repertoires to cytomegalovirus serostatus. Besides the first cohort of 500 to 700 subjects, a separate validation cohort made up of 120 different subjects was used. To predict cytomegalovirus infection status, the study brought together high-throughput TCR immunosequencing, statistical association of individual TCRs with disease status, and machine learning. A later analysis re-analyzed previously published TCR beta repertoires from 650 to 800 donors and added high-resolution HLA genotyping to study TCR occurrence patterns. The later analysis used no new phenotypic data to find candidate immune exposures, relying instead on TCR beta sequences and their occurrence across donors. In an earlier analysis of a few hundred of the donors, high-throughput TCR beta sequencing was used to judge whether each TCR beta V gene segment behaved as functional or pseudogenic. Donor age, sex, ethnicity and CMV serostatus were collected together with the repertoire data. In a later genetic analysis, genome-wide SNP genotypes for about 60% of the 666 donors were used, and that subset was treated as a discovery cohort. All discovery cohort repertoires had been generated using a single sequencing platform. Class I and class II HLA loci were covered by the typing at four-digit resolution. The number of typed donors differed by locus: about 629-630 for A, B, C, DRB1 and DQB1; 522 for DQA1; roughly 600 for DPA1; and some 450 for DPB1. Because of strong linkage in the cohort, five DR-DQ haplotypes were treated as single units for association and clustering. Among about 410 genotyped donors of the cohort, an average of about 240,000 unique TCR beta nucleotide sequences was sequenced per donor, of which about 19% were non-productive.

Broader findings and caveats from the paper: Assigning TCR associations to individual alleles was difficult when HLA alleles, especially DR and DQ, strongly co-occurred. A later analysis associated 15,000 to 20,000 TCR beta sequences with specific HLA alleles at a false discovery rate of 0.05. Because some donors lacked HLA typing at each locus, the association tests relied only on the typed subset. Correlated functional status among segregating V segments might reflect linkage disequilibrium, but an unknown experimental factor could not be ruled out. A later analysis found that TCR association rates varied across HLA loci, with DRB1 alleles showing the most associated TCRs and HLA-C alleles the fewest. Compared with equally common non-associated chains, HLA-associated TCR beta chains in a later analysis were more clonally expanded and had lower generation probabilities. Compared with the roughly 700-donor mean, donors in an Asian-associated ancestry cluster had fewer N-insertions in productive TCRs, according to a later genetic analysis. According to a later analysis, most CMV-associated TCR beta chains appeared to be HLA-restricted, and the HLA associations seemed to be driven largely by CMV exposure. CMV serostatus was the only immune exposure information available for the cohort. A cluster of highly shared sequence variants was judged likely to be a technical artifact of the sequencing pipeline. Only TCR beta chains were sequenced in this cohort, and the absence of alpha or paired-chain data limited detectable features. An earlier analysis of approximately 600 of the donors showed that most TCR beta V segments appeared in productive rearrangements either about 90% or about 30% of the time, which broadly matched IMGT annotations. A further reported finding was that TCR beta sequences accurately predicted the HLA-A and HLA-B alleles for most subjects in the first cohort. The classifier was reported to diagnose cytomegalovirus status with high specificity and sensitivity in both the original and validation cohorts. While some public TCRs were present in many individuals, most TCR sequences turned up only very rarely across donors. In the study, some 180 TCR beta chains were listed as associated with cytomegalovirus. In vitro tests confirmed that three of the cytomegalovirus-associated TCR beta chains recognize cytomegalovirus antigens. According to the authors, the approach could potentially be generalized to other disease states and immunological phenotypes. The 87-base-pair reads could not distinguish some IMGT-functional V segments, including TRBV6-2 and TRBV6-3, so those segments were excluded. Presence/absence analyses assumed roughly uniform sequencing depth across donors, an assumption that may not hold. In a later analysis, several top co-occurrence clusters were reported to appear linked to parvovirus B19, influenza, CMV and Epstein-Barr virus. V-gene and J-gene trimming of TCR beta chains was associated with a missense DCLRE1C variant in a later genetic analysis, and the association was replicated in an independent cohort. Because counts were too low, around 18 rarely observed V segments, including chromosome 9 orphons, were left out of the earlier analysis of 500 to 750 of the donors.

From a lookup of the germline V gene, CDR1 and CDR2 are MDHEN and SYDVKM. The CDR3 runs 14 residues from the cysteine to the phenylalanine. Only the CDR3 DNA is retained, 42 bases long and in frame from the first base. Trimming leaves V shorter by 5 bases and J shorter by 6 bases, with the junction holding 6 bases beyond the gene matches. Comments on this clone: Its antigen is unknown. Per-base quality was not reported, and no clone a single base away is much larger than it.

Library construction relied on the immunoSEQ multiplex PCR assay. For the multiplex PCR, a mixture combining 60 forward primers for TCR Vbeta segments and 13 reverse primers for TCR Jbeta segments was used. A multiplex PCR assay on genomic DNA amplified the CDR3 region of rearranged TCR beta genes. The Illumina HiSeq System was used to sequence the amplified TCR beta libraries as 87-base-pair reads. As for the original processing: In a later analysis, tens of millions of unique TCR beta chains were counted across the approximately 640 repertoires, and around 10 million of these chains were shared by at least two donors. Raw reads were error-corrected and collapsed into unique sequences by a nearest-neighbor algorithm in which closely related sequences were merged to remove PCR and sequencing errors. To assign V, D and J gene segments, CDR3 sequences were aligned to IMGT reference sequences. For a sequence to be retained, a match of at least six nucleotides to both a V gene segment and a J gene segment was required. A rearrangement was called productive if the CDR3 had no stop codons and remained in frame with V and J, and every other rearrangement was called non-productive. Following IMGT convention, CDR3 was defined as the stretch from the second conserved V-encoded cysteine to the conserved J-encoded phenylalanine. Sequences without an unambiguous match to a single V gene segment were excluded from the earlier analysis of 450 to 750 of the donors. An earlier analysis of 500 to 600 of the donors classified V segments as functional when productive rearrangements were above 56.7% and as segregating when the standard deviation between donors was above 5%. To diagnose cytomegalovirus status from the catalog of TCR beta chain sequences, a statistical classification framework was built. In a later analysis, V and J genes were assigned by comparing TCR nucleotide sequences against IMGT/GENE-DB human TR gene sequences. Using the TCRdist pipeline, a later analysis assigned CDR3 sequences along with most-parsimonious VDJ recombination scenarios. A later analysis defined each TCR beta chain by its CDR3 amino acid sequence plus V-gene family, and excluded reads lacking a unique V-gene family. A later analysis removed 450 to 600 highly shared, low-generation-probability nucleotide sequences to deal with suspected cross-contamination and a sequencing artifact. For each public chain, a later analysis derived a clonal expansion index from normalized ranks of inferred template counts within each repertoire. In a later analysis, generation probabilities were computed using a VDJ recombination model fitted to out-of-frame rearrangements, and the results were checked against IGoR. A later analysis scored TCR-TCR, TCR-HLA and TCR-CMV co-occurrence with hypergeometric tests, applying a repertoire-size bias correction to TCR pairs. A later analysis estimated false discovery rates by permuting HLA or CMV assignments 20 times. In a later analysis, co-occurring TCRs were grouped with DBSCAN, and TCRdist sequence similarity was added when clustering was performed within HLA-allele-positive subsets. Co-occurrence clustering excluded repertoires with fewer than 30,000 or more than 120,000 public chains, plus five with anomalous nucleotide sharing. The table comes from immuneACCESS by way of TCRdb, which keeps in-frame sequences with V and J called. Part of the clones is missing from these tables; in studies checked, under half for an unresolved V gene and the rest for unknown reasons. V, J and clone size reflect that table, while D and trimming were determined from the DNA. Within this sample are about 98,000 clones, with approximately 74% of them counted one time only. Of the sample, about 2% is held by the ten largest clones.

The cohort was made up of about 610 healthy bone marrow donors. Cohort members were all nominally healthy when sampled, although unrecorded immune exposures were likely present. The donor tested CMV seronegative and was one of the 352 seronegative cohort members. Every donor gave a peripheral blood sample, and the peripheral blood mononuclear cells from that sample were used for TCR beta sequencing. Genomic DNA extraction from the blood cell samples was performed with the Qiagen DNeasy Blood Extraction Kit. The chain is made from TRBV28 and TRBJ2-4; a stretch of 8 junction bases matches TRBD1. This sequence was found in a male donor in good health and CMV-seronegative. Sequencing used PBMCs. The nucleotides read TGTGCCAGCAGTCGGACAGGGTGGGGAAACATTCAGTACTTC. It codes for CASSRTGWGNIQYF.